The 29 T cell receptor beta chains below come from one sample, sequenced in a study of T cell repertoires in cytomegalovirus infection. A single record per CDR3 protein comes from TCRdb applying MiXCR to the reads. The sample consists of some 350,000 distinct CDR3 sequences, 25% to 35% of them appearing once. These receptors have no known antigen. This specimen was cultured PBMCs, taken from culture after CMV antigen stimulation. These receptors were taken from a human donor in good health (CMV status not recorded). Some clones in this sample may be carry-over from other donors' samples.

This clonotype was counted at least ten times. The genes are TRBV28 and TRBJ2-7; D uncertain. The CDR3 sequence is 15 residues long. The V end was cut by 3 bases, the J end by 0 bases, with 12 bases between. CDR1 is MDHEN, CDR2 SYDVKM, per germline. The CDR3 nucleotides are TGTGCCAGCAGTTTTAGAACAGCCAGCTCCTACGAGCAGTACTTC. It yields the protein CASSFRTASSYEQYF.

At least ten counts were recorded for this clonotype. This chain connects TRBV7-3 to TRBJ2-3; 7 bases align to TRBD2. The CDR3 spans 17 residues. J was trimmed by 0 bases and V by 1 base; bases with no gene match: 7. In germline, CDR1 is SGHTA, CDR2 FQGTGA. CDR3 protein: CASSLIGGGPSTDTQYF. CDR3 nucleotide sequence: TGTGCCAGCAGCTTAATTGGGGGGGGACCTAGCACAGATACGCAGTATTTT.

This clonotype was seen only once. This chain connects TRBV6-1 to TRBJ2-3; possibly TRBD2 for D (6 bases). The CDR3 is made up of 15 amino acids. V was cut by 2 bases and J by 0 bases, with 9 bases left in between. Germline CDR1 MNHNS, CDR2 SASEGT. CDR3 region: CASSEWRGSTDTQYF. Here the CDR3 DNA reads TGTGCCAGCAGTGAATGGAGGGGAAGCACAGATACGCAGTATTTT.

This clonotype showed up many times. The chain employs TRBV7-7 and TRBJ1-6; D gene unclear. This CDR3 is built from 15 residues. In germline, CDR1 is SSHAT, CDR2 FNYEAQ (reference sequence). V was shortened by 6 bases and J by 8 bases, with 17 bases between the two germline ends. The CDR3 sequence: CASSFKLRGYSPLHF. The DNA for the CDR3 is TGTGCCAGCAGTTTTAAACTTCGGGGATATTCACCCCTCCACTTT.

In its sample, this clonotype was seen a few times. This chain uses TRBV28 with TRBJ2-5; 16 nucleotides match TRBD2. CDR1 and CDR2 from the germline V gene are MDHEN and SYDVKM. The V and J ends lost 2 bases and 0 bases, in that order; junction bases with no gene match: 3. This CDR3 has 18 amino acids. CDR3 protein: CASSLGTSGRGYQETQYF. Written as DNA, the CDR3 is TGTGCCAGCAGTTTAGGGACTAGCGGGAGGGGGTACCAAGAGACCCAGTACTTC.

The chain carries TRBV6-6 and TRBJ1-3, with 8 bases aligning to TRBD1. Trimming took 2 bases from V and 4 from J; bases not matched to a gene: 7. CDR3 size: 16 residues. CDR1 is MNHNY, CDR2 SVGAGI, per germline (reference sequence). The DNA of the CDR3 is TGTGCCAGCAGTTACCTTGGACAGGGTCAAGGAAACACCATATATTTT. Translation gives CASSYLGQGQGNTIYF.

J is TRBJ2-1 and V is TRBV4-2, with 14 bases that match TRBD2. The ends lost 3 bases at V and 9 bases at J; junction bases unmatched: 13. Germline CDR1 LGHNA, CDR2 YNFKEQ. The CDR3 has 18 residues. The CDR3 bases are TGTGCCAGCAGCCAGGGGTTTTCCGGGACTAGCGGGAGTGTTGAGCAGTTCTTC. Translated: CASSQGFSGTSGSVEQFF.

This clonotype has at least ten counts. J is TRBJ2-5 and V is TRBV7-8; 9 nucleotides match TRBD2. Trimming cost V 1 base and J 5 bases; bases outside gene matches: 8. CDR3 size: 16 residues. Germline V gene lookup returns CDR1 SGHVS and CDR2 FQNEAQ. The CDR3 protein is CASSLEGGGAWETQYF. DNA for the CDR3: TGTGCCAGCAGCTTAGAAGGCGGGGGGGCGTGGGAGACCCAGTACTTC.

The chain is built from TRBV7-3 and TRBJ2-1, with D tentatively TRBD2 (6 bases). V shed 3 bases and J shed 8 bases, with 26 bases lying between them. This CDR3 is 18 amino acids long. Germline loops: CDR1 SGHTA, CDR2 FQGTGA. The CDR3 loop reads CASSFTSGGGGPKDEQFF. The CDR3 DNA sequence: TGTGCCAGCAGCTTTACCTCCGGCGGCGGAGGGCCCAAGGATGAGCAGTTCTTC.

This clonotype occurred a few times. This chain links TRBV7-2 with TRBJ2-3, with 7 bases lining up with TRBD2. The CDR3 is made up of 15 amino acids. Per germline, CDR1 SGHTA and CDR2 FQGNSA. The V and J ends lost 1 base and 5 bases, in that order; junction bases with no gene match: 6. The CDR3 loop is CASSLGGSGGDTQYF. CDR3 coding DNA: TGTGCCAGCAGCTTAGGCGGGAGTGGGGGAGATACGCAGTATTTT.

A few counts support this clonotype. The V gene is TRBV11-2, the J gene TRBJ1-1, with TRBD1 matching over 9 bases. Per germline, CDR1 SGHAT and CDR2 FQNNGV. V lost 7 bases to trimming and J lost 5 bases; unmatched junction nucleotides: 11. The CDR3 sequence is 15 residues long. The CDR3 loop reads CASTAPGQGRTEAFF. CDR3 in DNA: TGTGCCAGCACCGCACCGGGACAGGGCCGGACTGAAGCTTTCTTT.

The chain uses TRBV27 and TRBJ2-5; D tentatively reads TRBD1 or TRBD2 (6 bases each). V lost 7 bases and J 5 bases, leaving 20 bases between the germline ends. The CDR3 length is 15 residues. Germline V gene lookup returns CDR1 MNHEY and CDR2 SMNVEV (reference sequence). The CDR3: CASTPKGGGLETQYF. The CDR3 DNA reads TGTGCCAGCACCCCGAAGGGTGGGGGGCTGGAGACCCAGTACTTC.

This clonotype was picked up a small number of times. V gene TRBV5-4 combines with J gene TRBJ1-3; D perhaps matches TRBD1 (5 bases). V was trimmed by 7 bases and J by 6 bases, leaving 14 bases between them. Looked up from germline, CDR1 is SGHNT and CDR2 is YYREEE (reference sequence). The CDR3 sequence is 13 residues long. For the CDR3, the DNA is TGTGCCAGCCAAGAACCAGGGAAAAACACCATATATTTT. The encoded protein is CASQEPGKNTIYF.

V is TRBV28 and J is TRBJ2-7; D uncertain. Germline V gene lookup returns CDR1 MDHEN and CDR2 SYDVKM. V was pared by 2 bases and J by 1 base, with 12 bases between. CDR3 length equals 15 residues. CDR3 amino acids: CASSLDREVSYEQYF. The CDR3 region has the DNA TGTGCCAGCAGTTTAGATAGGGAAGTTTCCTACGAGCAGTACTTC.

This clonotype has only a few counts. V usage is TRBV5-6 and J usage is TRBJ2-7; D call uncertain. This CDR3 is built from 13 residues. Germline V gene data show CDR1 as SGHDT and CDR2 as YYEEEE. The V end was cut by 0 bases, the J end by 2 bases, with 6 bases between. The CDR3 DNA follows: TGTGCCAGCAGCTTGGCCGCAGCCTACGAGCAGTACTTC. Protein: CASSLAAAYEQYF.

The rearrangement joins TRBV10-2 to TRBJ1-2; D uncertain. CDR1 and CDR2 from the germline V gene are WSHSY and SAAADI. This CDR3 is built from 14 residues. V was clipped by 11 bases and J by 0 bases, with 16 bases between them. CDR3 in DNA: TGCGCCTCAAGGGAAGGACCCGCTAACTATGGCTACACCTTC. Protein product: CASREGPANYGYTF.

Only one count was recorded for this clonotype. V and J are TRBV30 and TRBJ1-1; D remains ambiguous. This CDR3 is built from 13 residues. Trimming cost V 7 bases and J 2 bases, with 14 bases left between them. CDR1 and CDR2 (germline): GTSNPN, SVGIG (reference sequence). The CDR3 spells CASHRTGNTEAFF. In nucleotides, the CDR3 is TGTGCCTCACATCGGACGGGTAACACTGAAGCTTTCTTT.

This clonotype came up a few times. V and J are TRBV18 and TRBJ2-5; 9 bases align to TRBD2. The CDR3 has 16 amino acids. Trimming cost V 3 bases and J 3 bases; bases outside gene matches: 8. The germline gives CDR1 KGHSH, CDR2 LQKENI. CDR3 loop: CASSPLRASGKETQYF. CDR3 nucleotide sequence: TGTGCCAGCTCACCCCTCAGGGCTAGCGGGAAAGAGACCCAGTACTTC.

This clonotype has just a few counts. This may come from a read error, since a much larger clone is one base off. The chain combines TRBV12-3 or TRBV12-4 with TRBJ2-3; D remains ambiguous. The CDR3 has 15 residues. CDR3 residues: CASSSLKAGTDAQYF. The CDR3 nucleotides read TGTGCCAGCAGTTCTCTGAAAGCTGGCACAGATGCGCAGTATTTT.

The chain employs TRBV7-2 and TRBJ1-3; D not certain. Per the germline V gene, CDR1 is SGHTA and CDR2 is FQGNSA. This CDR3 is 15 amino acids long. With 1 base removed from V and 2 bases from J, the gap between germline ends came to 9 bases. In DNA form, the CDR3 reads TGTGCCAGCAGCTTAGGCAGGACTGCTGGAAACACCATATATTTT. Its protein product is CASSLGRTAGNTIYF.

This clonotype was seen many times. This chain connects TRBV6-8 to TRBJ2-7, with D possibly being TRBD1 or TRBD2 (5 bases each). V lost 4 bases and J lost 2, with 12 bases in between. The V gene's germline CDR1 is MNHGY and CDR2 SAAAGT. The CDR3 is made up of 14 amino acids. CDR3 nucleotide sequence: TGTGCCAGCAGTTTCCGGGACCGCACCTACGAGCAGTACTTC. As protein: CASSFRDRTYEQYF.

This clonotype was detected a few times. The rearrangement uses TRBV27 and TRBJ2-1, with 13 bases fitting TRBD2. The CDR3 runs to 13 residues. V gave up 10 bases and J gave up 8 bases; unmatched junction bases: 5. Germline V gene sequence: CDR1 MNHEY, CDR2 SMNVEV (reference sequence). In nucleotides, the CDR3 is TGTGCCACTCGACTAGCGGGAGGCTATGAGCAGTTCTTC. Translation: CATRLAGGYEQFF.

This rearrangement joins TRBV28 to TRBJ2-7; D unclear. Germline V gene lookup returns CDR1 MDHEN and CDR2 SYDVKM. The CDR3 extends over 14 amino acids. V lost 2 bases to trimming and J lost 5 bases, with 13 bases between them. The CDR3 loop reads CASSLSAPRDEQYF. For the CDR3, the DNA is TGTGCCAGCAGTTTAAGTGCCCCTCGGGACGAGCAGTACTTC.

CDR3 sequence: CASILGHAYNEQFF. The CDR3 DNA follows: TGTGCCAGCATCTTAGGGCACGCATACAATGAGCAGTTCTTC. The chain combines TRBV12-3 or TRBV12-4 with TRBJ2-1; D remains ambiguous. The V and J ends lost 7 bases and 4 bases respectively, with 14 bases between them. The CDR3 has 14 amino acids.

The CDR3 region is CSANGQGTKRIQYF. CDR3 coding DNA: TGCAGTGCTAACGGACAGGGAACGAAACGGATTCAGTACTTC. The chain uses TRBV20-1 and TRBJ2-4, with 8 bases matching TRBD1. CDR3 length: 14 amino acids. The ends lost 4 bases at V and 10 bases at J; junction bases unmatched: 12. Germline CDR1 reads DFQATT; CDR2 reads SNEGSKA (reference sequence).

V gene TRBV20-1 combines with J gene TRBJ1-3, with unresolved D. The CDR3 consists of 13 residues. Trimming removed 0 bases from V and 2 bases from J, with 5 bases in between. The germline gives CDR1 DFQATT, CDR2 SNEGSKA (reference sequence). CDR3 nucleotide sequence: TGCAGTGCTAGAGATCTTCCTGGAAACACCATATATTTT. This translates into CSARDLPGNTIYF.

The chain recombines TRBV4-2 with TRBJ1-6, with D possibly TRBD1 on 5 matching bases. CDR1 and CDR2 (germline): LGHNA, YNFKEQ. There are 16 residues in the CDR3. V was clipped by 0 bases and J by 10 bases, with 16 bases between them. The CDR3 DNA reads as TGTGCCAGCAGCCAAGAGCTCAAAGGGGCGAACTCACCCCTCCACTTT. The encoded protein is CASSQELKGANSPLHF.

The sample holds many counts of this clonotype. The gene calls are TRBV7-9 and TRBJ1-1, with D hard to call. The CDR3 is 14 residues long. V lost 4 bases, J lost 1 base, and 10 bases lay in between. The germline CDR1 and CDR2 sequences are SEHNR and FQNEAQ (reference sequence). The CDR3 sequence is CASSSWTENTEAFF. In DNA, the CDR3 is TGTGCCAGCAGCTCGTGGACGGAGAACACTGAAGCTTTCTTT.

The chain uses TRBV24-1 and TRBJ2-5; D is unclear. The CDR3 is 13 residues long. With 4 bases removed from V and 2 bases from J, the gap between germline ends came to 7 bases. CDR1 and CDR2 (germline): KGHDR, SFDVKD. The CDR3 bases are TGTGCCACCAGTGACAAGGTACAAGAGACCCAGTACTTC. Translating gives CATSDKVQETQYF.